The 20 T cell receptor beta chains below come from one sample, sequenced in a study of PD-1 blockade in classical Hodgkin lymphoma. There was relapse after autologous stem cell transplantation in every patient, and there was variation in brentuximab vedotin exposure. Produced via immunoSEQ multiplex PCR; TCRdb's table is partial and in-frame only. The repertoire includes more than 90,000 clones, 80% to 90% of them detected once, and 16% sits in the top ten. This specimen consisted of peripheral blood mononuclear cells (PBMCs), obtained before the second cycle of nivolumab. The receptor set was obtained from a human donor with classical Hodgkin lymphoma.

In its sample, this clone was seen once. V usage is TRBV28 and J usage is TRBJ1-5; D unresolved. The CDR3 runs to 16 residues. Per the germline V gene, CDR1 is MDHEN and CDR2 is SYDVKM. V gave up 3 bases and J gave up 6 bases, with 18 bases separating them. The chain's CDR3 is CASSFMSGLEVQPQHF. As DNA, the CDR3 is TGTGCCAGCAGTTTTATGTCGGGGTTAGAGGTTCAGCCCCAGCATTTT.

This chain uses TRBV19 with TRBJ1-2, with TRBD1 identical over 8 bases. The length of the CDR3 is 13 residues. The J segment lost 6 bases and the V segment lost 5 bases, leaving 5 bases of the junction unmatched. Germline V gene data show CDR1 as LNHDA and CDR2 as SQIVND (reference sequence). CDR3 bases: TGTGCCAGTAGTCTGGGGACAGGAGATGGCTACACCTTC. It yields the protein CASSLGTGDGYTF.

This clone was picked up a small number of times. V gene TRBV2 combines with J gene TRBJ1-1; the D is unclear. The CDR3 length is 13 residues. CDR1 is SNHLY and CDR2 is FYNNEI in the germline V gene. Trimming removed 6 bases from V and 5 bases from J, with 13 bases in between. In DNA, the CDR3 is TGTGCCAGCAGCCAAGGGATGGATACTGAAGCTTTCTTT. This translates into CASSQGMDTEAFF.

V usage is TRBV6-5 and J usage is TRBJ2-1, with 9 nucleotides matching TRBD1. Trimming removed 0 bases from V and 9 bases from J; junction bases left unmatched: 9. The CDR3 is 16 residues long. Germline CDR1 is MNHEY and CDR2 is SVGAGI. The DNA for the CDR3 is TGTGCCAGCAGTTACTCCCGAGGACAGGGGTTAGGTGAGCAGTTCTTC. As protein: CASSYSRGQGLGEQFF.

The rearrangement joins TRBV10-3 to TRBJ1-5, with D perhaps matching TRBD1 (6 bases). V lost 10 bases and J 3 bases, leaving 19 bases between the germline ends. The CDR3 has 15 amino acids. Germline V gene sequence: CDR1 ENHRY, CDR2 SYGVKD. CDR3 DNA sequence: TGTGCCACCGAGGGGGGGCGGGATCCCAATCAGCCCCAGCATTTT. Protein: CATEGGRDPNQPQHF.

This chain links TRBV19 with TRBJ2-5; D is ambiguous. This CDR3 has 16 amino acids. Germline V gene sequence: CDR1 LNHDA, CDR2 SQIVND (reference sequence). With 1 base removed from V and 1 base from J, the gap between germline ends came to 13 bases. The CDR3 DNA sequence: TGTGCCAGTAGTATAGTCCCATTCACCGCCCAAGAGACCCAGTACTTC. As protein: CASSIVPFTAQETQYF.

This chain connects TRBV6-1 to TRBJ1-5; D gene uncertain. V lost 8 bases and J 7 bases, leaving 12 bases between the germline ends. The germline V gene has CDR1 MNHNS and CDR2 SASEGT. This CDR3 has 12 residues. CDR3 loop: CASDRSRQPQHF. For the CDR3, the DNA is TGTGCCAGCGACCGATCTAGGCAGCCCCAGCATTTT.

This chain connects TRBV10-3 to TRBJ1-2, with TRBD1 identical over 7 bases. Per germline, CDR1 ENHRY and CDR2 SYGVKD. This CDR3 is built from 16 residues. Trimming at V came to 0 bases and at J to 5 bases, leaving 9 bases not matched to a gene. For the CDR3, the DNA is TGTGCCATCAGTGAGTCAGGGACAGCCAGGGAATATGGCTACACCTTC. Protein: CAISESGTAREYGYTF.

This clone was seen only once. V usage is TRBV9 and J usage is TRBJ2-1, with D perhaps TRBD2 (6 bases). V shed 1 base and J shed 15 bases, with 20 bases lying between them. Germline CDR1 is SGDLS and CDR2 is YYNGEE. CDR3 length: 14 residues. The CDR3 DNA sequence: TGTGCCAGCAGCGTACGGAGTGGGGCGCCCGGGGGGTTCTTC. Translation: CASSVRSGAPGGFF.

The chain is built from TRBV10-3 and TRBJ1-5; perhaps TRBD1 as D (5 bases). The CDR3 length is 14 residues. Germline values: CDR1 ENHRY, CDR2 SYGVKD. Trimming pared 5 bases from V and 1 base from J, leaving 9 bases between. The CDR3 here is CAISSGGSNQPQHF. The DNA for the CDR3 is TGTGCCATCAGTTCGGGGGGAAGCAATCAGCCCCAGCATTTT.

The chain uses TRBV10-3 and TRBJ2-7; D not resolved. Germline values: CDR1 ENHRY, CDR2 SYGVKD. The CDR3 contains 12 residues. Trimming removed 4 bases at V and 5 bases at J, with 9 bases between. CDR3 DNA: TGTGCCATCAGTGGGGATGCCCACGAGCAGTACTTC. As protein: CAISGDAHEQYF.

In the case of this clone: The junction departs from the called germline gene at one end, perhaps through a read error. The chain carries TRBV6-1 and TRBJ1-1; D unresolved. CDR1 MNHNS and CDR2 SASEGT come from the germline V gene. CDR3 length equals 13 residues. CDR3 nucleotide sequence: TGTGCCAGCAGTGAAGCGATGGTGTATAAGTTCAACTTT. Encoded protein: CASSEAMVYKFNF.

This chain connects TRBV19 to TRBJ2-6; D may match TRBD1 or TRBD2 (6 bases each). V lost 5 bases to trimming and J lost 4 bases, with 15 bases between them. In germline, CDR1 is LNHDA, CDR2 SQIVND (reference sequence). This CDR3 is built from 16 residues. As DNA, the CDR3 is TGTGCCAGTAGTCCCGAAGGGGGGTACGGGGCCAACGTCCTGACTTTC. It encodes CASSPEGGYGANVLTF.

This rearrangement joins TRBV10-3 to TRBJ1-1, with D perhaps matching TRBD1 (5 bases). CDR3 length equals 14 residues. V was pared by 0 bases and J by 6 bases, with 11 bases between. CDR1 and CDR2 (germline): ENHRY, SYGVKD. This CDR3 reads CAISESRQGAEAFF. The CDR3 DNA reads TGTGCCATCAGTGAGTCGAGGCAGGGAGCTGAAGCTTTCTTT.

The chain couples TRBV2 to TRBJ2-2; 10 nucleotides align to TRBD1. CDR1 and CDR2 from the germline V gene are SNHLY and FYNNEI. The CDR3 has 19 residues. The CDR3 protein is CATRDRGPGRLPNTGELFF. The CDR3 nucleotides read TGTGCTACCAGGGACAGGGGTCCGGGACGGCTACCGAACACCGGGGAGCTGTTTTTT.

The J gene is TRBJ2-6, the V gene TRBV19, with TRBD1 matching 9 bases. The V gene end was trimmed by 2 bases and the J gene end by 0 bases; junction bases not matched to a gene: 8. The germline V gene has CDR1 LNHDA and CDR2 SQIVND (reference sequence). The CDR3 sequence is 19 residues long. The CDR3 region is CASSILQGARSSGANVLTF. The CDR3 DNA reads as TGTGCCAGTAGTATACTACAGGGGGCCCGAAGCTCTGGGGCCAACGTCCTGACTTTC. The variable domain in full, completed from reference TRBV19 and TRBJ2-6, reads DGGITQSPKYLFRKEGQNVTLSCEQNLNHDAMYWYRQDPGQGLRLIYYSQIVNDFQKGDIAEGYSVSREKKESFPLTVTSAQKNPTAFYLCASSILQGARSSGANVLTFGAGSRLTVL.

This clone was seen a few times. The rearrangement links TRBV2 to TRBJ1-1; possibly TRBD1 for D (5 bases). Trimming removed 1 base at V and 4 bases at J, with 10 bases between. This CDR3 contains 14 residues. CDR1 is SNHLY and CDR2 is FYNNEI in the germline V gene. CDR3 loop: CASSEGGLGTEAFF. CDR3 in DNA: TGTGCCAGCAGTGAAGGGGGCTTAGGCACTGAAGCTTTCTTT.

This clone was counted at least ten times. V and J are TRBV9 and TRBJ2-2, with no clear D. This CDR3 spans 13 amino acids. Germline V CDR1 and CDR2: SGDLS, YYNGEE. V was clipped by 2 bases and J by 1 base, with 3 bases between them. The CDR3 loop is CASSVQNTGELFF. The CDR3 nucleotides read TGTGCCAGCAGCGTCCAGAACACCGGGGAGCTGTTTTTT.

V and J are TRBV5-6 and TRBJ2-1; TRBD2 agrees at 8 bases. This CDR3 is 15 amino acids long. Trimming cost V 0 bases and J 6 bases; bases outside gene matches: 5. Germline values: CDR1 SGHDT, CDR2 YYEEEE. The DNA of the CDR3 is TGTGCCAGCAGCTTGGTCCCGCTAGCGGGCAATGAGCAGTTCTTC. This gives the protein CASSLVPLAGNEQFF.

The V call is TRBV5-4, the J call TRBJ2-7; weak D call: TRBD2 (6 bases). The CDR3 is made up of 13 amino acids. Germline V CDR1 and CDR2: SGHNT, YYREEE (reference sequence). The V end lost 0 bases, the J end lost 6 bases, and 10 bases lay between the germline ends. The CDR3 sequence: CASSLGLATEQYF. The CDR3 nucleotides read TGTGCCAGCAGCTTGGGCCTAGCGACCGAGCAGTACTTC.